Presented here are 18 T cell receptor beta chains from one specimen sequenced in a study of cytomegalovirus exposure and HLA in healthy donors. The PCR had 60 Vbeta and 13 Jbeta primers. Here immunoSEQ multiplex PCR was the method, and the copy in TCRdb shows in-frame clones only, minus some. The table has 160,000 or so clones, 84% seen once; the top ten hold approximately 1.9%. The specimen was PBMCs. The source is a young man in good health and CMV-seronegative.

V usage is TRBV7-8 and J usage is TRBJ2-6; D is uncertain. The CDR3 has 14 amino acids. Germline-derived CDR1 and CDR2 are SGHVS and FQNEAQ. V gave up 3 bases and J gave up 0 bases, with 3 bases separating them. CDR3 bases: TGTGCCAGCAGCTTCAACTCTGGGGCCAACGTCCTGACTTTC. Translation: CASSFNSGANVLTF.

The chain employs TRBV28 and TRBJ1-4; D gene uncertain. V shed 4 bases and J shed 7 bases, with 10 bases lying between them. From germline, CDR1 is MDHEN and CDR2 SYDVKM. This CDR3 has 13 amino acids. The CDR3 loop is CASSSRGIEKLFF. The CDR3, as DNA: TGTGCCAGCAGTTCCAGAGGAATTGAAAAACTGTTTTTT.

The V and J genes are TRBV28 and TRBJ2-2; no firm D call. CDR3 size: 14 residues. The germline V gene encodes CDR1 MDHEN and CDR2 SYDVKM. Trimming cost V 3 bases and J 3 bases, with 8 bases left between them. CDR3 coding DNA: TGTGCCAGCAGTTTCCCCTATGACACCGGGGAGCTGTTTTTT. This sequence encodes CASSFPYDTGELFF.

V and J are TRBV28 and TRBJ2-2, with TRBD2 matching over 11 bases. The length of the CDR3 is 16 residues. Trimming cost V 7 bases and J 0 bases; bases outside gene matches: 4. CDR1 is MDHEN and CDR2 is SYDVKM in the germline V gene. The CDR3 spells CASILAGGSNTGELFF. The CDR3 DNA sequence: TGTGCCAGCATCCTAGCGGGAGGATCGAACACCGGGGAGCTGTTTTTT.

The V and J genes are TRBV19 and TRBJ2-7, with 12 positions matching TRBD1. This CDR3 has 21 residues. The junction had 21 bases not matched to a gene; V was cut back by 5 bases and J by 1 base. The V gene's germline CDR1 is LNHDA and CDR2 SQIVND (reference sequence). Here the CDR3 reads CASSVNRRDRGQKKESYEQYF. Written as DNA, the CDR3 is TGTGCCAGTAGTGTAAACCGCCGGGACAGGGGGCAAAAAAAGGAATCCTACGAGCAGTACTTC.

The chain recombines TRBV19 with TRBJ2-1; a weak D match, TRBD2 (5 bases). Germline V lookup: CDR1 LNHDA, CDR2 SQIVND (reference sequence). Trimming removed 3 bases from V and 9 bases from J, with 21 bases in between. The CDR3 consists of 16 residues. The CDR3 DNA reads as TGTGCCAGTAGTATGTCCGAGGGTGGCGCAAGTATTGAGCAGTTCTTC. Its translation is CASSMSEGGASIEQFF.

The V call is TRBV5-4, the J call TRBJ2-7, with D hard to call. CDR1 and CDR2 from the germline V gene are SGHNT and YYREEE (reference sequence). Trimming cost V 5 bases and J 2 bases, with 17 bases left between them. This CDR3 is 15 amino acids long. CDR3 sequence (DNA): TGTGCCAGCAGTTTGCCCAGTGATGGCCCCTACGAGCAGTACTTC. Translated, it gives CASSLPSDGPYEQYF.

The V call is TRBV19, the J call TRBJ1-2; D remains ambiguous. This CDR3 has 13 amino acids. V was shortened by 6 bases and J by 7 bases, with 15 bases between the two germline ends. CDR1 and CDR2 (germline): LNHDA, SQIVND (reference sequence). CDR3 amino acids: CASSQRTGFGYTF. In DNA, the CDR3 is TGTGCCAGTAGCCAAAGGACGGGGTTTGGCTACACCTTC.

The chain employs TRBV7-2 and TRBJ2-7; D unresolved. Germline V gene data show CDR1 as SGHTA and CDR2 as FQGNSA. Trimming left V 5 bases short and J 6 bases short, with 8 bases between. The CDR3 runs 11 residues. In nucleotides, the CDR3 is TGTGCCAGCAGCAATCCCGGCGAGCAGTACTTC. It specifies CASSNPGEQYF.

The gene calls are TRBV2 and TRBJ2-1; 7 bases are a match to TRBD2. This CDR3 is 14 amino acids long. In germline, CDR1 is SNHLY, CDR2 FYNNEI. After removal of 2 bases from V and 8 bases from J, the junction contained 6 bases not matched to a gene. The CDR3 sequence: CASSEIRSGHEQFF. In DNA, the CDR3 is TGTGCCAGCAGTGAAATACGTAGCGGGCATGAGCAGTTCTTC.

This clone came up once. The chain links TRBV27 to TRBJ1-1; unclear D gene. V lost 4 bases and J lost 6, with 15 bases in between. The length of the CDR3 is 14 residues. Looked up from germline, CDR1 is MNHEY and CDR2 is SMNVEV (reference sequence). The CDR3 reads CASSSAGSLAEAFF. The CDR3 DNA reads as TGTGCCAGCAGTTCGGCGGGATCGCTCGCTGAAGCTTTCTTT.

The V call is TRBV23-1, the J call TRBJ1-6, with D possibly TRBD1 on 6 matching bases. TRBV23-1 is designated an ORF whose function remains uncertain. V was pared by 4 bases and J by 0 bases, with 10 bases between. The CDR3 is 16 residues long. The CDR3 reads CASSRTVYSYNSPLHF. CDR3 coding DNA: TGCGCCAGCAGTCGGACAGTCTACTCCTATAATTCACCCCTCCACTTT.

The chain uses TRBV30 and TRBJ2-7, with TRBD1 matching 10 bases. J gave up 2 bases and V 4 bases, and 2 bases lay outside the gene matches. Germline V gene data show CDR1 as GTSNPN and CDR2 as SVGIG (reference sequence). The CDR3 loop spans 13 amino acids. The CDR3 region is CAWTGTGAYEQYF. CDR3 DNA: TGTGCCTGGACCGGGACAGGGGCCTACGAGCAGTACTTC.

This clone is a singleton in its sample. CDR3 coding DNA: TGTGCCAGCAGTCGAGGGACAACTAATGAAAAACTGTTTTTT. Translation: CASSRGTTNEKLFF. This chain joins TRBV28 and TRBJ1-4; D is undetermined. There are 14 residues in the CDR3. Germline values: CDR1 MDHEN, CDR2 SYDVKM. Between the trimmed V and J ends, which lost 5 bases and 0 bases, there was a span of 7 bases. Variable domain in full (rest from reference TRBV28 and TRBJ1-4): DVKVTQSSRYLVKRTGEKVFLECVQDMDHENMFWYRQDPGLGLRLIYFSYDVKMKEKGDIPEGYSVSREKKERFSLILESASTNQTSMYLCASSRGTTNEKLFFGSGTQLSVL.

The chain employs TRBV27 and TRBJ1-4; D is unresolved. Trimming stripped 11 bases from V and 5 bases from J, with 24 bases between. The V gene's germline CDR1 is MNHEY and CDR2 SMNVEV (reference sequence). This CDR3 contains 16 residues. The CDR3 DNA follows: TGTGCCTGGGGTCCGGAGGATCGCGGAGGGAATGAAAAACTGTTTTTT. The encoded protein is CAWGPEDRGGNEKLFF.

The V gene is TRBV7-3, the J gene TRBJ2-7, with 10 positions matching TRBD1. J lost 5 bases, V lost 5 bases, and 9 bases had no gene match. In germline, CDR1 is SGHTA, CDR2 FQGTGA. The length of the CDR3 is 15 residues. The CDR3 coding sequence is TGTGCCAGCAGCAAAGGACAGGGGGGGATCCACGAGCAGTACTTC. This codes for CASSKGQGGIHEQYF. Full variable domain (remainder filled in from reference TRBV7-3 and TRBJ2-7): GAGVSQTPSNKVTEKGKYVELRCDPISGHTALYWYRQSLGQGPEFLIYFQGTGAADDSGLPNDRFFAVRPEGSVSTLKIQRTERGDSAVYLCASSKGQGGIHEQYFGPGTRLTVT.

The DNA for the CDR3 is TGTGCCAGCAGCCCTGGGACAGCTGGAAACACCATATATTTT. Its translation is CASSPGTAGNTIYF. V gene TRBV6-5 combines with J gene TRBJ1-3, with 7 bases matching TRBD1. V lost 6 bases to trimming and J lost 2 bases; unmatched junction nucleotides: 4. The CDR3 has 14 amino acids. Germline V gene lookup returns CDR1 MNHEY and CDR2 SVGAGI.

The chain joins TRBV9 to TRBJ2-7; 11 nucleotides align to TRBD2. CDR3 length: 15 amino acids. The V segment lost 4 bases and the J segment 3 bases; nucleotides outside the gene matches: 6. Germline CDR1 and CDR2: SGDLS and YYNGEE. The CDR3 bases are TGTGCCAGCAGCTTGGGACTAGCGGCCCTCTACGAGCAGTACTTC. It codes for CASSLGLAALYEQYF.